This T cell receptor (beta chain) came from a study of cytomegalovirus exposure and HLA in healthy donors. Study-level findings and limits: Solely CMV serostatus was available to characterize immune exposure. TCR beta chains numbering more than 150 were designated cytomegalovirus-associated.

Amplification used 60 Vbeta primers and 13 Jbeta primers. Generated by immunoSEQ multiplex PCR, the TCRdb table keeps only in-frame clones and is missing some. The profile covers more than 150,000 clones, with around 84% appearing a single time and 1% to 1.5% taken by the ten largest. V was cut by 2 bases and J by 6 bases, with 25 bases left in between. Germline lookup yields CDR1 LNHDA and CDR2 SQIVND (reference sequence). This CDR3 is 18 amino acids long. Points on this clone: Its antigen is not identified.

Sequenced input: PBMCs. The chain couples TRBV19 to TRBJ1-1; weak D call: TRBD1 (6 bases). The receptor was derived from a girl aged 2-9 years in good health and CMV-seropositive. The CDR3: CASSIYSAPGTPRAEAFF. The CDR3 coding sequence is TGTGCCAGTAGTATATACTCCGCCCCCGGGACACCGAGGGCTGAAGCTTTCTTT.